The 5 T cell receptor beta chains below all came from one sample that was sequenced in a study of blood T cell repertoires in COVID-19. TCRdb keeps only in-frame clones here, not all; method: immunoSEQ multiplex PCR. The sample carries about 100,000 clones, around 89% recorded once. Sequenced sample: peripheral blood. These receptor sequences come from a man aged 35-49 years with active or convalescent COVID-19.

This clone was detected only a few times. The J gene is TRBJ2-7, the V gene TRBV4-3; D is unresolved. This CDR3 spans 16 amino acids. V was trimmed by 0 bases and J by 3 bases, leaving 15 bases between them. CDR1 is LGHNA and CDR2 is YSLEER in the germline V gene. The CDR3, as DNA: TGCGCCAGCAGCCAAGATTTTCGACAAGCCCACTACGAGCAGTACTTC. Protein product: CASSQDFRQAHYEQYF.

For the CDR3, the DNA is TGTGCCAGCACGGGACTAGGGCACACCGGGGAGCTGTTTTTT. Protein: CASTGLGHTGELFF. The chain has TRBV11-2 and TRBJ2-2, with 8 bases matching TRBD2. V dropped 7 bases and J dropped 3; count of bases not matched to a gene: 4. This CDR3 contains 14 residues. Germline values: CDR1 SGHAT, CDR2 FQNNGV.

This chain connects TRBV6-5 to TRBJ2-7; TRBD2 agrees at 10 bases. The length of the CDR3 is 15 residues. Trimming at V came to 5 bases and at J to 7 bases, leaving 11 bases not matched to a gene. Germline CDR1 and CDR2: MNHEY and SVGAGI. CDR3 sequence reads: CASSPTLAGSQEQYF. The CDR3 DNA reads as TGTGCCAGCAGTCCTACACTAGCGGGATCACAGGAGCAGTACTTC.

This sequence joins TRBV18 and TRBJ2-7; D is ambiguous. Germline CDR1 is KGHSH and CDR2 is LQKENI. The V and J ends lost 6 bases and 3 bases respectively, with 6 bases between them. The length of the CDR3 is 11 residues. The CDR3 region has the DNA TGTGCCAGCTCTCGCGACTACGAGCAGTACTTC. As protein: CASSRDYEQYF.

CDR3 amino acids: CASSPAQGNYGYTF. The CDR3 DNA reads as TGCGCCAGCAGCCCGGCACAGGGGAACTATGGCTACACCTTC. The V call is TRBV5-1, the J call TRBJ1-2; TRBD1 matches 7 bases. V dropped 4 bases and J dropped 2; count of bases not matched to a gene: 5. The CDR3 sequence is 14 residues long. Germline CDR1 SGHRS, CDR2 YFSETQ.